This T cell receptor (beta chain) emerged from a study of blood T cell repertoires in COVID-19 (TCRdb year 2020). Describing the broader study: The collaborator samples originated in the United States, Italy and Spain and spanned the acute and convalescent phases of COVID-19. The material from the prospective study consisted of cDNA or gDNA derived from T cells, B-cell-depleted T cells, or PBMCs. A freely available public database, intended as a resource for researchers studying the immune response to SARS-CoV-2, is where the repertoires were released. Sample metadata almost always included a de-identified subject ID, COVID-19 status, age in years and sex. Samples came from the ongoing ImmuneRACE study (first 160 participants) plus 1,254 subjects from 6 global collaborators. The dataset comprised deeply sampled blood TCRbeta repertoires from subjects exposed to, actively infected with, or recovered from COVID-19. Where available, HLA class I and class II types were taken from metadata supplied by the sample provider and were not determined by assay-based typing. Study-wide findings and limitations: How much clinical and demographic metadata was included differed by source and by participant, and the metadata was provided uncurated.

In the prospective study, participants were 18 to 89 years old, resided in about two dozen geographic areas of the United States, and were enrolled through a virtual design. Cohort assignment in the prospective study relied on participant-reported clinical history from a screening survey and a study questionnaire. In the prospective study, whole blood, serum and a nasopharyngeal or oropharyngeal swab were collected from each participant by mobile phlebotomists. Over a roughly two-month period, participants in the prospective study had the option of providing additional blood draws and questionnaires. Before DNA extraction, blood samples from the prospective study were shipped at room temperature or frozen. The germline V gene encodes CDR1 SEHNR and CDR2 FQNEAQ (reference sequence). Spanning cysteine to phenylalanine, the CDR3 consists of 14 amino acids. Of all the DNA, just the CDR3 is kept, 42 bases in frame from base 1. V loses 3 bases, J loses 4 bases, and the germline ends lie 9 bases apart.

TCRbeta CDR3 regions were amplified from genomic DNA by means of the immunoSEQ Assay, a bias-controlled multiplex PCR. As for the original processing: The number of nucleated cells in each sample was estimated from the amplification of reference gene primers within the assay. To quantify the absolute abundance of each unique TCRbeta CDR3 rearrangement, sequence reads were collapsed and filtered. For each sample, productive Simpson clonality was calculated as the square root of Simpson's diversity index across productive rearrangements. The source is immuneACCESS, and TCRdb retained only in-frame sequences with V and J called. Part of the clones is not carried over; for the studies checked, unresolved V genes explain less than half of this, and the remainder is unexplained. Clone size and the V and J calls come from that table; the DNA yielded D and trimming. This sample holds about 170,000 clones; about 90% were observed only once. The ten largest clones represent 1.2% of the sample.

Regarding this clone: Its recognized antigen is unknown. No base quality information exists; no much larger clone differs at one position.

In this chain, TRBV7-9 is recombined with TRBJ1-4, with the D gene call left open. The receptor's source is a human donor with acute COVID-19. The donor label of this sample is uncertain. The sequencing input was PBMCs or T cells enriched from blood (not recorded which). The CDR3: CASSFGRLNEKLFF. The base sequence is TGTGCCAGCAGCTTTGGGAGACTTAATGAAAAACTGTTTTTT.